The TCR beta chain described here comes from a study of T cell changes during pregnancy in multiple sclerosis. The assay was immunoSEQ multiplex PCR, and TCRdb's table has in-frame clones only and misses some. There are more than 55,000 clones in the sample; less than 95% occur only once, and about 3.7% lies in the top ten. Sample: peripheral blood, taken after pregnancy. The TCR originated in a female donor in good health, enrolled as a control in a pregnancy study.

The CDR3 loop reads CASRPGSYRRGKAEAFF. As DNA, the CDR3 is TGTGCCAGCAGACCCGGGTCCTATAGACGGGGTAAAGCTGAAGCTTTCTTT. The chain has TRBV7-2 and TRBJ1-1; D remains unclear. This CDR3 has 17 residues. Germline CDR1 reads SGHTA; CDR2 reads FQGNSA. V was cut by 6 bases and J by 6 bases, with 26 bases left in between. Supplemented by reference TRBV7-2 and TRBJ1-1, the full variable domain reads GAGVSQSPSNKVTEKGKDVELRCDPISGHTALYWYRQSLGQGLEFLIYFQGNSAPDKSGLPSDRFSAERTGGSVSTLTIQRTQQEDSAVYLCASRPGSYRRGKAEAFFGQGTRLTVV.